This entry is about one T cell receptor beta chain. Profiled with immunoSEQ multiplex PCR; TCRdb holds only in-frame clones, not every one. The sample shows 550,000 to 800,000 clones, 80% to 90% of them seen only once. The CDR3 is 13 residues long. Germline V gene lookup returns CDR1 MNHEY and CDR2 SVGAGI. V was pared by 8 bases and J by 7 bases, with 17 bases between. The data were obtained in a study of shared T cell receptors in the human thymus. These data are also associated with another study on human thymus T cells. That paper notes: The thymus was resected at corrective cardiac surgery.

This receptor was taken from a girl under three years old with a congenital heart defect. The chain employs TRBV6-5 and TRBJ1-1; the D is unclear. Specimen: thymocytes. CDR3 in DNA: TGTGCCAGCCTCGGGGTCGCGGTTGATGAAGCTTTCTTT. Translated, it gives CASLGVAVDEAFF.